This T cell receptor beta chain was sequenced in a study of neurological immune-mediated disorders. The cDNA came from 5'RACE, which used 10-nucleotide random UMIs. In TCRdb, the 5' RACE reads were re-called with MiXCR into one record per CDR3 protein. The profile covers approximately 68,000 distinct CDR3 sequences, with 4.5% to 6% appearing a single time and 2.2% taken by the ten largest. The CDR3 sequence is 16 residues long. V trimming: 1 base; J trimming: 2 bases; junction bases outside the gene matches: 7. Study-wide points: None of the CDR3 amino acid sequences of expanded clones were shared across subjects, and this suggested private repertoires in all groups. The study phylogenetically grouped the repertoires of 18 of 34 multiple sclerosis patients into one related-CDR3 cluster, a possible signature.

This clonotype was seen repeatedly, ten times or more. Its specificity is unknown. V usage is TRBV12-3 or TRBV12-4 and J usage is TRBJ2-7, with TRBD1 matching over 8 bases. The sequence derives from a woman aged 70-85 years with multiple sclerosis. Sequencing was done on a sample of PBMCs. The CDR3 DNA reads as TGTGCCAGCAGTTTAGACGGACAGGGAAAAACCTACGAGCAGTACTTC. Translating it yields CASSLDGQGKTYEQYF.